These 21 T cell receptor beta chains came from one sample sequenced in a study of human T cells and chemical hapten exposure. Noted time point: patch test 3, about 24 weeks after DPC sensitization. The treatment was: therapeutic diphenylcyclopropenone sensitization with weekly scalp DPC. TCRdb analysed the RACE reads with MiXCR anew, one entry per CDR3 protein. In the table there are 97,000 or so distinct CDR3 sequences, 25% to 35% of which are singletons. Source: whole blood, taken in connection with sensitization to the hapten diphenylcyclopropenone (DPC). These receptors all stem from a man aged 40-55 years with alopecia areata. Some clones in this sample may be carry-over from other donors' samples.

The chain is built from TRBV5-1 and TRBJ2-6; the D is unclear. V lost 5 bases to trimming and J lost 2 bases, with 8 bases between them. The germline V gene has CDR1 SGHRS and CDR2 YFSETQ. The CDR3 extends over 14 amino acids. CDR3 bases: TGCGCCAGCAGGGGAAACGCTGGGGCCAACGTCCTGACTTTC. Amino acids: CASRGNAGANVLTF.

The chain joins TRBV25-1 to TRBJ1-1; no clear D gene. The CDR3 is 12 amino acids. Germline V lookup: CDR1 MGHDK, CDR2 SYGVNS. Trimming cost V 4 bases and J 5 bases, with 8 bases left between them. CDR3 DNA sequence: TGTGCCAGCAGTGTAGTTGGGACTGAAGCTTTCTTT. Its protein product is CASSVVGTEAFF.

This clonotype was observed a few times. CDR3 amino acids: CASSLDQNTEAFF. Written as DNA, the CDR3 is TGTGCCAGCAGCTTAGACCAGAACACTGAAGCTTTCTTT. This rearrangement joins TRBV11-3 to TRBJ1-1; D gene uncertain. Germline CDR1 reads SGHNT; CDR2 reads YENEEA. Trimming shortened V by 0 bases and J by 1 base, and 3 bases separated the two germline ends. The CDR3 sequence is 13 residues long.

This chain links TRBV2 with TRBJ2-1; TRBD2 agrees at 14 bases. The V segment lost 4 bases and the J segment 8 bases; nucleotides outside the gene matches: 7. Germline CDR1 reads SNHLY; CDR2 reads FYNNEI. The CDR3 is 16 residues long. The CDR3 here is CASSGLAGGYRYEQFF. CDR3 in DNA: TGTGCCAGCAGTGGACTAGCGGGAGGGTATAGGTATGAGCAGTTCTTC. The whole variable domain, filled in from reference TRBV2 and TRBJ2-1, reads EPEVTQTPSHQVTQMGQEVILRCVPISNHLYFYWYRQILGQKVEFLVSFYNNEISEKSEIFDDQFSVERPDGSNFTLKIRSTKLEDSAMYFCASSGLAGGYRYEQFFGPGTRLTVL.

V is TRBV20-1 and J is TRBJ2-3; perhaps D is TRBD1 or TRBD2 (5 bases each). Germline-derived CDR1 and CDR2 are DFQATT and SNEGSKA (reference sequence). This CDR3 region has 15 residues. Trimming shortened V by 3 bases and J by 0 bases, and 13 bases separated the two germline ends. The chain's CDR3 is CSASPGGSSTDTQYF. The CDR3 bases are TGCAGTGCTAGCCCTGGGGGTTCTAGCACAGATACGCAGTATTTT.

A few counts support this clonotype. The rearrangement uses TRBV20-1 and TRBJ2-5; maybe TRBD2 (5 bases). V was trimmed by 3 bases and J by 4 bases, leaving 18 bases between them. CDR3 length: 15 residues. CDR1 DFQATT and CDR2 SNEGSKA come from the germline V gene (reference sequence). The CDR3 spells CSASRLAAGVETQYF. The CDR3 DNA reads as TGCAGTGCTAGTAGGCTAGCTGCCGGGGTAGAGACCCAGTACTTC.

This clonotype was detected ten times or more. This chain links TRBV28 with TRBJ2-3, with D possibly called TRBD1 or TRBD2 (5 bases each). CDR3 length: 15 residues. The germline CDR1 and CDR2 sequences are MDHEN and SYDVKM. Trimming left V 4 bases short and J 2 bases short, with 13 bases between. The CDR3 coding sequence is TGTGCCAGCAGTTGCCCGGGACGGCTCACAGATACGCAGTATTTT. This translates into CASSCPGRLTDTQYF.

Comment on this clonotype: A read error is likely, as this CDR3 ends without the conserved phenylalanine or tryptophan. The CDR3 DNA follows: TGCGCCAGCAGCTTTCGACTAGCGGGAGCAGATACGCAGTATTAT. It encodes CASSFRLAGADTQYY. V gene TRBV5-1 combines with J gene TRBJ2-3; 12 nucleotides agree with TRBD2. The junction had 2 bases not matched to a gene; V was cut back by 2 bases and J by 4 bases. The CDR3 is 15 amino acids. CDR1 and CDR2 (germline): SGHRS, YFSETQ.

V and J are TRBV25-1 and TRBJ2-7; D is possibly TRBD2 (6 bases). The germline V and J ends were trimmed by 0 bases and 5 bases, with 20 bases remaining between them. This CDR3 has 17 residues. Per germline, CDR1 MGHDK and CDR2 SYGVNS. The CDR3 protein is CASSEYLREGRPHEQYF. DNA for the CDR3: TGTGCCAGCAGTGAATACCTCCGTGAGGGGAGGCCGCACGAGCAGTACTTC.

Regarding this clonotype: A read error may be the cause here, since a much bigger clone is one base away. The V gene is TRBV20-1, the J gene TRBJ1-2, with 7 bases aligning to TRBD1. The CDR3 sequence is 12 residues long. Germline assignment: CDR1 DFQATT and CDR2 SNEGSKA (reference sequence). CDR3 protein: CSATGQDYGYNF. The DNA of the CDR3 is TGCAGTGCGACAGGACAGGACTATGGCTACAACTTC.

The V gene is TRBV5-1, the J gene TRBJ2-4; D possibly uses TRBD1 or TRBD2 (5 bases each). Trimming removed 1 base at V and 1 base at J, with 12 bases between. Germline V gene data show CDR1 as SGHRS and CDR2 as YFSETQ. The CDR3 loop spans 16 amino acids. The chain's CDR3 is CASSLNGDGAKNIQYF. CDR3 nucleotide sequence: TGCGCCAGCAGCTTGAATGGGGACGGTGCCAAAAACATTCAGTACTTC.

This clonotype was picked up a small number of times. The chain is built from TRBV28 and TRBJ2-7; D unresolved. The germline gives CDR1 MDHEN, CDR2 SYDVKM. Trimming removed 4 bases at V and 6 bases at J, with 7 bases between. The CDR3 has 11 amino acids. The CDR3 spells CASSSRGEQYF. CDR3 bases: TGTGCCAGCAGTTCACGAGGCGAGCAGTACTTC.

This clonotype was counted between two and nine times. The chain couples TRBV20-1 to TRBJ2-7, with D uncertain. The CDR3 is 11 residues long. V lost 5 bases and J 1 base, leaving 6 bases between the germline ends. Germline V gives CDR1 DFQATT, CDR2 SNEGSKA (reference sequence). CDR3 sequence: CSAASSYEQYF. CDR3 DNA: TGCAGTGCTGCCAGTTCCTACGAGCAGTACTTC.

This clonotype appeared a few times. This chain joins TRBV20-1 and TRBJ2-7, with D maybe TRBD1 (6 bases). The CDR3 runs to 14 residues. With 0 bases removed from V and 2 bases from J, the gap between germline ends came to 11 bases. The germline V gene encodes CDR1 DFQATT and CDR2 SNEGSKA (reference sequence). The CDR3 reads CSARDLGAPYEQYF. CDR3 nucleotide sequence: TGCAGTGCTAGAGATTTGGGGGCCCCCTACGAGCAGTACTTC.

This clonotype was picked up a small number of times. The chain carries TRBV20-1 and TRBJ2-7, with D possibly matching TRBD1 (6 bases). The CDR3 is 13 amino acids. Germline CDR1 reads DFQATT; CDR2 reads SNEGSKA (reference sequence). The ends were cut back, 6 bases at V and 0 bases at J, with 12 bases in the middle. The CDR3 nucleotides are TGCAGTGCGCGAAGGGGGACCTCCTACGAGCAGTACTTC. Translating it yields CSARRGTSYEQYF.

This clonotype was seen a handful of times. The chain is built from TRBV20-1 and TRBJ2-1; 11 bases are a match to TRBD2. The germline V gene has CDR1 DFQATT and CDR2 SNEGSKA (reference sequence). Germline trimming cut 4 bases from V and 6 bases from J; bases unmatched to any gene: 8. This CDR3 has 15 residues. The CDR3 spells CSANLPSGRSNEQFF. Here the CDR3 DNA reads TGCAGTGCTAATCTTCCTAGCGGGAGGAGCAATGAGCAGTTCTTC.

This chain joins TRBV12-3 or TRBV12-4 and TRBJ2-2; 9 bases are shared with TRBD1. This CDR3 has 17 residues. V was pared by 6 bases and J by 3 bases, with 11 bases of the junction left unmatched. The CDR3 nucleotides are TGTGCCAGCAGGACCCCTGTGGGACAGGGATACACCGGGGAGCTGTTTTTT. This gives the protein CASRTPVGQGYTGELFF.

This clonotype has just a few counts. The chain carries TRBV20-1 and TRBJ2-5; D uncertain. The CDR3 runs to 12 residues. Deletions cut 5 bases from V and 4 bases from J, with 11 bases between. From germline, CDR1 is DFQATT and CDR2 SNEGSKA (reference sequence). The CDR3 coding sequence is TGCAGTGCTCCGACTCCGCGAGAGACCCAGTACTTC. This translates into CSAPTPRETQYF.

This clonotype showed up just a few times. V is TRBV29-1 and J is TRBJ1-1, with D uncertain. Trimming left V 4 bases short and J 1 base short, with 7 bases between. This CDR3 region has 12 residues. CDR1 is SQVTM, CDR2 ANQGSEA, per germline. CDR3: CSVAIGNTEAFF. As DNA, the CDR3 is TGCAGCGTTGCTATCGGGAACACTGAAGCTTTCTTT. Together with reference TRBV29-1 and TRBJ1-1, the CDR3 gives the full variable domain: SAVISQKPSRDICQRGTSLTIQCQVDSQVTMMFWYRQQPGQSLTLIATANQGSEATYESGFVIDKFPISRPNLTFSTLTVSNMSPEDSSIYLCSVAIGNTEAFFGQGTRLTVV.

The chain combines TRBV7-8 with TRBJ2-3; 12 nucleotides align to TRBD2. Trimming cost V 0 bases and J 1 base; bases outside gene matches: 11. CDR1 SGHVS and CDR2 FQNEAQ come from the germline V gene. This CDR3 spans 20 amino acids. The CDR3 DNA reads TGTGCCAGCAGCTTAGCGATTGGGCTAGCGGGAGGGCCCGGCACAGATACGCAGTATTTT. This translates into CASSLAIGLAGGPGTDTQYF.

The table lists this clonotype with many counts. The genes are TRBV5-1 and TRBJ2-3; possibly TRBD2 for D (6 bases). With 0 bases removed from V and 0 bases from J, the gap between germline ends came to 8 bases. The germline V gene encodes CDR1 SGHRS and CDR2 YFSETQ. The length of the CDR3 is 15 residues. The CDR3 DNA follows: TGCGCCAGCAGCTTGGCAGCGGGTAGCACAGATACGCAGTATTTT. Its translation is CASSLAAGSTDTQYF.